A single sample is the source of the 16 T cell receptor beta chains below, sequenced in a study of blood T cell repertoires in COVID-19. Profiled with immunoSEQ multiplex PCR; TCRdb holds only in-frame clones, not every one. This sample yields about 240,000 clones, of which about 93% are seen a single time; over 0.8% belongs to the top ten. Sequenced input: peripheral blood. The receptors derive from a man aged 25-40 years with COVID-19, enrolled during active disease.

The chain joins TRBV11-3 to TRBJ2-2; 9 bases line up with TRBD1. With 6 bases clipped from V and 4 bases from J, the junction kept 6 bases outside the gene matches. From germline, CDR1 is SGHNT and CDR2 YENEEA. The CDR3 runs to 15 residues. The CDR3 region is CASRPTGGFTGELFF. The DNA for the CDR3 is TGTGCCAGCAGACCGACAGGGGGGTTCACCGGGGAGCTGTTTTTT.

The chain joins TRBV10-3 to TRBJ2-5; D is unresolved. Per germline, CDR1 ENHRY and CDR2 SYGVKD. Trimming cost V 8 bases and J 0 bases, with 7 bases left between them. This CDR3 comprises 12 residues. CDR3 DNA: TGTGCCATCGCCACAGACCAAGAGACCCAGTACTTC. This codes for CAIATDQETQYF.

V usage is TRBV5-5 and J usage is TRBJ2-2; possible D gene TRBD1, 5 bases. Trimming pared 5 bases from V and 4 bases from J, leaving 12 bases between. CDR3 length: 14 residues. Germline V gives CDR1 SGHKS, CDR2 YYEKEE (reference sequence). CDR3 in amino acids: CASRPQGATGELFF. The CDR3 coding sequence is TGTGCCAGCAGACCTCAGGGTGCCACCGGGGAGCTGTTTTTT.

This CDR3 reads CASSIGEGGWNTQYF. CDR3 DNA sequence: TGTGCCAGTAGTATAGGGGAAGGGGGCTGGAATACGCAGTATTTT. The genes are TRBV19 and TRBJ2-3, with 7 bases fitting TRBD1. V gave up 1 base and J gave up 7 bases; unmatched junction bases: 8. Germline CDR1 reads LNHDA; CDR2 reads SQIVND (reference sequence). The CDR3 is 15 amino acids.

The V gene is TRBV6-5, the J gene TRBJ1-3; the match to TRBD1 covers 7 bases. Per germline, CDR1 MNHEY and CDR2 SVGAGI. Germline trimming cut 9 bases from V and 4 bases from J; bases unmatched to any gene: 6. The CDR3 totals 13 residues. This CDR3 reads CASTGTAGNTIYF. For the CDR3, the DNA is TGTGCCAGTACCGGGACAGCAGGAAACACCATATATTTT.

This rearrangement joins TRBV11-2 to TRBJ2-2; tentative D call: TRBD1 (5 bases). V lost 5 bases, J lost 5 bases, and 9 bases lay in between. This CDR3 contains 13 residues. Germline V gene data show CDR1 as SGHAT and CDR2 as FQNNGV. CDR3 bases: TGTGCCAGCAGCCTCTCAGGGACCGGGGAGCTGTTTTTT. Translation gives CASSLSGTGELFF. Complete variable domain (other parts from reference TRBV11-2 and TRBJ2-2): EAGVAQSPRYKIIEKRQSVAFWCNPISGHATLYWYQQILGQGPKLLIQFQNNGVVDDSQLPKDRFSAERLKGVDSTLKIQPAKLEDSAVYLCASSLSGTGELFFGEGSRLTVL.

The chain uses TRBV6-1 and TRBJ2-1; 12 bases are shared with TRBD2. Germline V gene lookup returns CDR1 MNHNS and CDR2 SASEGT. V shed 2 bases and J 7 bases; nucleotides not matched to a gene: 6. The CDR3 totals 16 residues. CDR3 sequence: CASSESVLAGGNEQFF. The CDR3 bases are TGTGCCAGCAGTGAAAGCGTACTAGCGGGGGGTAATGAGCAGTTCTTC.

J is TRBJ1-1 and V is TRBV12-3 or TRBV12-4, with D tentatively TRBD1 (5 bases). V lost 3 bases and J lost 6, with 8 bases in between. The CDR3 spans 12 residues. The CDR3, as DNA: TGTGCCAGCAGTTTCGACAGCCCTGAAGCTTTCTTT. It is translated as CASSFDSPEAFF.

The rearrangement links TRBV5-1 to TRBJ2-5; a possible D gene is TRBD2 (5 bases). This CDR3 has 15 residues. Trimming removed 4 bases from V and 6 bases from J, with 19 bases in between. In germline, CDR1 is SGHRS, CDR2 YFSETQ. CDR3 sequence (DNA): TGCGCCAGCAGCCCGATCCCCGGGGATCACAAGACCCAGTACTTC. This encodes CASSPIPGDHKTQYF.

This clone was seen once. The chain is built from TRBV28 and TRBJ1-1; D is unclear. V gave up 5 bases and J gave up 1 base, with 11 bases separating them. Germline V CDR1 and CDR2: MDHEN, SYDVKM. The CDR3 has 14 residues. The CDR3 bases are TGTGCCAGCAGTAGGCCTGAGCGGAACACTGAAGCTTTCTTT. Its protein is CASSRPERNTEAFF.

The V call is TRBV4-2, the J call TRBJ2-5; D call uncertain. Germline V lookup: CDR1 LGHNA, CDR2 YNFKEQ. The CDR3 is made up of 15 amino acids. Trimming removed 0 bases at V and 5 bases at J, with 13 bases between. The CDR3 sequence is CASSQDVAFGETQYF. The CDR3 DNA sequence: TGTGCCAGCAGCCAAGATGTGGCTTTCGGGGAGACCCAGTACTTC.

V is TRBV27 and J is TRBJ2-7; a possible D gene is TRBD2 (5 bases). Trimming took 2 bases from V and 1 from J, leaving 18 bases between them. From germline, CDR1 is MNHEY and CDR2 SMNVEV (reference sequence). This CDR3 comprises 17 residues. For the CDR3, the DNA is TGTGCCAGCAGTTTAACATCAGCGGCAGGTGGTTCCTACGAGCAGTACTTC. Translation gives CASSLTSAAGGSYEQYF.

The J gene is TRBJ1-5, the V gene TRBV21-1; the table's D call, TRBD1, was not checked against the DNA. TRBV21-1 is designated a pseudogene. CDR3 length: 18 amino acids. The CDR3 loop reads CASSPPPPGQDSNQPQHF. DNA for the CDR3: TGTGCCAGCAGCCCCCCACCTCCGGGACAGGATAGCAATCAGCCCCAGCATTTT.

The CDR3 is CSAGDEKLFF. DNA for the CDR3: TGCAGTGCGGGCGATGAAAAACTGTTTTTT. The chain joins TRBV20-1 to TRBJ1-4, with no clear D. Per germline, CDR1 DFQATT and CDR2 SNEGSKA (reference sequence). CDR3 length: 10 residues. With 6 bases removed from V and 6 bases from J, the gap between germline ends came to 5 bases.

J is TRBJ2-3 and V is TRBV7-2, with 8 positions matching TRBD2. This CDR3 has 17 residues. Germline assignment: CDR1 SGHTA and CDR2 FQGNSA. Trimming at V came to 3 bases and at J to 0 bases, leaving 8 bases not matched to a gene. The CDR3 loop is CASSFTITSGSTDTQYF. The CDR3 DNA reads as TGTGCCAGCAGCTTCACAATCACTAGCGGTAGCACAGATACGCAGTATTTT.

This clone has only one observation. The chain couples TRBV7-2 to TRBJ2-2; weak D call: TRBD2 (5 bases). CDR3 size: 16 residues. The germline CDR1 and CDR2 sequences are SGHTA and FQGNSA. The ends were cut back, 6 bases at V and 5 bases at J, with 19 bases in the middle. The chain's CDR3 is CASSLGIAIDTGELFF. The CDR3, as DNA: TGTGCCAGCAGTCTAGGGATAGCGATTGATACCGGGGAGCTGTTTTTT.